These 23 T cell receptor beta chains came from one sample sequenced in a study of identical twins. Via MiXCR, TCRdb re-called the 5' RACE reads, giving one row per CDR3 protein. Of roughly 230,000 distinct CDR3 sequences listed, approximately 8.3% are singletons. In addition, the sample was reused for a study of yellow fever vaccine responses in identical twins.

The sequencing input was CD8+ T cells sorted from blood. These receptors were collected from a woman younger than 35 in good health.

This clonotype was detected many times. This chain links TRBV28 with TRBJ2-7; TRBD1 might be the D (5 bases). V was pared by 5 bases and J by 2 bases, with 22 bases between. Germline V gene sequence: CDR1 MDHEN, CDR2 SYDVKM. This CDR3 contains 17 residues. CDR3: CASSLPRRGNPTYEQYF. For the CDR3, the DNA is TGTGCCAGCAGTCTCCCCCGTAGGGGAAATCCAACCTACGAGCAGTACTTC.

This clonotype was recorded a few times. V and J are TRBV28 and TRBJ2-1; D is unclear. The V gene's germline CDR1 is MDHEN and CDR2 SYDVKM. This CDR3 has 14 amino acids. The V and J ends lost 11 bases and 5 bases respectively, with 19 bases between them. CDR3 sequence (DNA): TGTGCCTGGGGATCTTTAGACACCAACAATGAGCAGTTCTTC. Translated, it gives CAWGSLDTNNEQFF.

This clonotype has a handful of counts. V and J are TRBV4-3 and TRBJ1-1; D gene unclear. V was cut by 0 bases and J by 1 base, with 9 bases left in between. CDR1 and CDR2 (germline): LGHNA, YSLEER. The CDR3 sequence is 15 residues long. CDR3 loop: CASSQDRWANTEAFF. The CDR3 DNA is TGCGCCAGCAGCCAAGACCGGTGGGCGAACACTGAAGCTTTCTTT.

The chain employs TRBV7-2 and TRBJ2-7; no clear D. The V gene's germline CDR1 is SGHTA and CDR2 FQGNSA. The length of the CDR3 is 13 residues. Trimming cost V 5 bases and J 3 bases, with 11 bases left between them. The CDR3 nucleotides read TGTGCCAGCAGCCCCTGGAATAACTACGAGCAGTACTTC. It yields the protein CASSPWNNYEQYF. The full variable domain, with the rest looked up from reference TRBV7-2 and TRBJ2-7, is GAGVSQSPSNKVTEKGKDVELRCDPISGHTALYWYRQSLGQGLEFLIYFQGNSAPDKSGLPSDRFSAERTGGSVSTLTIQRTQQEDSAVYLCASSPWNNYEQYFGPGTRLTVT.

This clonotype was seen more than once but under ten times. The V and J genes are TRBV7-2 and TRBJ2-3; 7 bases align to TRBD2. CDR1 SGHTA and CDR2 FQGNSA come from the germline V gene. Trimming removed 1 base from V and 10 bases from J; junction bases left unmatched: 8. The CDR3 has 14 residues. The CDR3 sequence: CASSLVAVGLAQYF. The CDR3 DNA reads as TGTGCCAGCAGCTTAGTAGCTGTCGGACTAGCGCAGTATTTT.

A few counts support this clonotype. The chain links TRBV7-9 to TRBJ2-7, with D tentatively TRBD1 (6 bases). This CDR3 is built from 17 residues. V was clipped by 7 bases and J by 0 bases, with 22 bases between them. Germline V gene sequence: CDR1 SEHNR, CDR2 FQNEAQ (reference sequence). The DNA of the CDR3 is TGTGCCAGCACCAGCCCCGCGGACAGCGATACCTCCTACGAGCAGTACTTC. Translation: CASTSPADSDTSYEQYF.

In this sample, this clonotype turned up many times. The gene calls are TRBV4-2 and TRBJ2-7; 7 nucleotides align to TRBD1. CDR1 and CDR2 from the germline V gene are LGHNA and YNFKEQ. V was pared by 0 bases and J by 1 base, with 3 bases of the junction left unmatched. The CDR3 runs 15 residues. CDR3 DNA sequence: TGTGCCAGCAGCCAAGAGGAACAGGGGTCCTACGAGCAGTACTTC. Its translation: CASSQEEQGSYEQYF.

The sample holds a few counts of this clonotype. J is TRBJ2-1 and V is TRBV7-8; maybe TRBD2 (7 bases). V was pared by 3 bases and J by 5 bases, with 11 bases between. CDR1 and CDR2 (germline): SGHVS, FQNEAQ. This CDR3 has 14 residues. CDR3 in amino acids: CASSLAGANNEQFF. The CDR3 region has the DNA TGTGCCAGCAGCTTGGCGGGGGCCAACAATGAGCAGTTCTTC.

The V gene is TRBV28, the J gene TRBJ2-3; D is ambiguous. V was clipped by 1 base and J by 0 bases, with 11 bases between them. Germline assignment: CDR1 MDHEN and CDR2 SYDVKM. The CDR3 consists of 16 residues. The DNA for the CDR3 is TGTGCCAGCAGTTTATTGGGCGACACTAGCACAGATACGCAGTATTTT. Its translation: CASSLLGDTSTDTQYF.

This clonotype was detected a few times. CDR3 nucleotide sequence: TGTGCCAGCAGCTCTGGGTCCGGGGAGCTGTTTTTT. Amino acids: CASSSGSGELFF. The chain uses TRBV7-9 and TRBJ2-2; D not certain. The germline gives CDR1 SEHNR, CDR2 FQNEAQ (reference sequence). CDR3 length: 12 amino acids. The germline V and J ends were trimmed by 4 bases and 6 bases, with 6 bases remaining between them.

The V call is TRBV5-1, the J call TRBJ2-5, with D perhaps matching TRBD1 (6 bases). This CDR3 contains 15 residues. Germline V CDR1 and CDR2: SGHRS, YFSETQ. Trimming left V 2 bases short and J 2 bases short, with 13 bases between. This CDR3 is CASSLRGRGQETQYF. The CDR3 DNA sequence: TGCGCCAGCAGCTTAAGGGGCAGGGGTCAAGAGACCCAGTACTTC.

The table lists this clonotype with a few counts. The rearrangement joins TRBV20-1 to TRBJ2-7; D possibly corresponds to TRBD2 (5 bases). CDR1 is DFQATT, CDR2 SNEGSKA, per germline (reference sequence). The germline V and J ends were trimmed by 5 bases and 4 bases, with 15 bases remaining between them. This CDR3 is built from 13 residues. CDR3 residues: CSAVHLGAYEQYF. In nucleotides, the CDR3 is TGCAGTGCTGTCCACCTGGGAGCTTACGAGCAGTACTTC.

This clonotype was observed many times. The J gene is TRBJ2-1, the V gene TRBV14; no clear D. The CDR3 runs to 18 residues. Trimming shortened V by 0 bases and J by 1 base, and 16 bases separated the two germline ends. Germline lookup yields CDR1 SGHDN and CDR2 FVKESK. The CDR3 region is CASSQERPPLISYNEQFF. CDR3 coding DNA: TGTGCCAGCAGCCAAGAGAGGCCACCCCTCATATCCTACAATGAGCAGTTCTTC.

There are many counts of this clonotype. CDR3 bases: TGTGCCAGCAGGGATGGGGGGACAGGGAATTTGAATACGCAGTATTTT. It yields the protein CASRDGGTGNLNTQYF. V usage is TRBV27 and J usage is TRBJ2-3, with TRBD1 matching over 9 bases. This CDR3 comprises 16 residues. Trimming at V came to 6 bases and at J to 7 bases, leaving 14 bases not matched to a gene. In germline, CDR1 is MNHEY, CDR2 SMNVEV (reference sequence).

This clonotype was counted only a few times. This rearrangement joins TRBV7-3 to TRBJ2-5; D unclear. Germline CDR1 is SGHTA and CDR2 is FQGTGA. The CDR3 is 13 amino acids. V was pared by 2 bases and J by 4 bases, with 8 bases between. The CDR3 sequence: CASSLGIRETQYF. CDR3 nucleotide sequence: TGTGCCAGCAGCTTAGGCATCCGAGAGACCCAGTACTTC.

The J gene is TRBJ2-3, the V gene TRBV6-5; D possibly corresponds to TRBD2 (6 bases). The CDR3 loop spans 19 amino acids. Trimming removed 0 bases from V and 3 bases from J, with 22 bases in between. CDR1 and CDR2 from the germline V gene are MNHEY and SVGAGI. The CDR3 DNA follows: TGTGCCAGCAGTTACTCGAAGATAGTCCGGGACTTATTTACAGATACGCAGTATTTT. Residues: CASSYSKIVRDLFTDTQYF.

V usage is TRBV7-8 and J usage is TRBJ2-7; no clear D gene. Germline-derived CDR1 and CDR2 are SGHVS and FQNEAQ. The V gene lost 3 bases and the J gene lost 4 bases, with 13 bases spanning the gap. This CDR3 contains 14 residues. CDR3 bases: TGTGCCAGCAGCTTTGGGCTGGAATTATACGAGCAGTACTTC. It encodes CASSFGLELYEQYF.

A few counts support this clonotype. V gene TRBV28 combines with J gene TRBJ2-5; unclear D gene. The CDR3 loop spans 14 amino acids. The V end was cut by 1 base, the J end by 1 base, with 7 bases between. CDR1 MDHEN and CDR2 SYDVKM come from the germline V gene. The CDR3 here is CASSLFRGQETQYF. In DNA form, the CDR3 reads TGTGCCAGCAGTTTATTTCGCGGCCAAGAGACCCAGTACTTC.

The V and J genes are TRBV7-9 and TRBJ2-3; TRBD2 matches at 13 bases. V trimming: 7 bases; J trimming: 4 bases; junction bases outside the gene matches: 5. This CDR3 region has 15 residues. The germline CDR1 and CDR2 sequences are SEHNR and FQNEAQ (reference sequence). The CDR3 DNA reads TGTGCCAGCACCCCTACTAGCGGGGGGGCAGATACGCAGTATTTT. This codes for CASTPTSGGADTQYF. The variable domain in full, completed from reference TRBV7-9 and TRBJ2-3, reads DTGVSQNPRHKITKRGQNVTFRCDPISEHNRLYWYRQTLGQGPEFLTYFQNEAQLEKSRLLSDRFSAERPKGSFSTLEIQRTEQGDSAMYLCASTPTSGGADTQYFGPGTRLTVL.

This clonotype was picked up a small number of times. J is TRBJ2-1 and V is TRBV11-1, with 15 bases aligning to TRBD2. Trimming cost V 4 bases and J 0 bases; bases outside gene matches: 10. The CDR3 consists of 20 residues. CDR1 is SGHAT and CDR2 is FQDESV in the germline V gene (reference sequence). The CDR3 bases are TGTGCCAGCAGCTCCCGGAGGGGACTAGCGGGGGGTCACTCCTACAATGAGCAGTTCTTC. Amino acid sequence: CASSSRRGLAGGHSYNEQFF.

The rearrangement links TRBV24-1 to TRBJ2-3; D may correspond to TRBD1 or TRBD2 (6 bases each). With 0 bases removed from V and 4 bases from J, the gap between germline ends came to 16 bases. This CDR3 is built from 17 residues. The germline CDR1 and CDR2 sequences are KGHDR and SFDVKD. CDR3 bases: TGTGCCACCAGTGATTTGAGGGGGGCATCGGGGCCAGATACGCAGTATTTT. Translation: CATSDLRGASGPDTQYF.

In this sample, this clonotype turned up a few times. This chain's CDR3 is CATYTGSGGYTF. For the CDR3, the DNA is TGTGCCACCTACACAGGGAGCGGTGGCTACACCTTC. The rearrangement uses TRBV24-1 and TRBJ1-2, with a possible D match to TRBD1 (6 bases). V lost 9 bases and J 7 bases, leaving 14 bases between the germline ends. There are 12 residues in the CDR3. Germline loops: CDR1 KGHDR, CDR2 SFDVKD.

The V call is TRBV29-1, the J call TRBJ2-7; D gene unclear. V was shortened by 5 bases and J by 3 bases, with 8 bases between the two germline ends. Germline V gene data show CDR1 as SQVTM and CDR2 as ANQGSEA. The CDR3 runs to 11 residues. The CDR3 is CSVLADYEQYF. Written as DNA, the CDR3 is TGCAGCGTTCTTGCCGACTACGAGCAGTACTTC.